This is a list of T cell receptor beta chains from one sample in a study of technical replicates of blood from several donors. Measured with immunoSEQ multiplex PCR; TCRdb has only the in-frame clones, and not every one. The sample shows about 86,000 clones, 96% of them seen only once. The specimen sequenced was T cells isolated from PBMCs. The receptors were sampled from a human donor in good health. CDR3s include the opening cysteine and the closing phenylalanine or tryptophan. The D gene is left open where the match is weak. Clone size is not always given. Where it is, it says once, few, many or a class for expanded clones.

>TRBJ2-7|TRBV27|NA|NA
TGTGCCAGCAGGTACCTCTTGGGGGGATCCTACGAGCAGTACTTC
CASRYLLGGSYEQYF
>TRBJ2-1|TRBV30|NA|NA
TGTGCCTGGAATATCTACAATGAGCAGTTCTTC
CAWNIYNEQFF
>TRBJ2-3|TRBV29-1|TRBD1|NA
TGCAGCGAATACAGGGGCCGCGATACGCAGTATTTT
CSEYRGRDTQYF
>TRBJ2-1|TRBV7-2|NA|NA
TGTGCCAGCAGCTTAGTAGGGTCAGGGACCTACAATGAGCAGTTCTTC
CASSLVGSGTYNEQFF
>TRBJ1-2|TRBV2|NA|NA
TGTGCCAGCAGCTTGACTGGTGGCTACACCTTC
CASSLTGGYTF
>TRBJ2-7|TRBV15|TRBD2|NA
TGTGCCACCGCCCCGGGAGGCGCCTACGAGCAGTACTTC
CATAPGGAYEQYF
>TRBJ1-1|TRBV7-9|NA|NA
TGTGCCAGCAGCTTAACAGGGATTAGCGGGAGTGAAGCTTTCTTT
CASSLTGISGSEAFF
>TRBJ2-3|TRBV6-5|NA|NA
TGTGCCAGCAGGACACAGGGAGATACGCAGTATTTT
CASRTQGDTQYF
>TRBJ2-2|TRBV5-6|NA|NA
TGTGCCAGCAGCTTGTCTTCGTCTAGACTTAACACCGGGGAGCTGTTTTTT
CASSLSSSRLNTGELFF
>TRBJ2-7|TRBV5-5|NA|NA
TGTGCCAGCAGCTCCTCAGGGGACGTGGGGTCCGGTGAGCAGTACTTC
CASSSSGDVGSGEQYF
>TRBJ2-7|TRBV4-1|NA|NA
TGCGCCAGCAGCCACTCAGGGATATGGAGATACGAGCAGTACTTC
CASSHSGIWRYEQYF
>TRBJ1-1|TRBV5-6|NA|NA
TGTGCCAGCAGCTGGGGGGGTAACGGGGCCACTGAAGCTTTCTTT
CASSWGGNGATEAFF
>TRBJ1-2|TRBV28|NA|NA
TGTGCCAGCGGTTTGAGACAGTTTAACTATGGCTACACCTTC
CASGLRQFNYGYTF
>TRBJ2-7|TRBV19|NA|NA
TGTGCCAGTAGTAGCCGAGGAGTAGTGGACGAGCAGTACTTC
CASSSRGVVDEQYF
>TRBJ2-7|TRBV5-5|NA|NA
TGTGCCAGCAGCTTGCAGGGCTCTTCCTCCTACGAGCAGTACTTC
CASSLQGSSSYEQYF
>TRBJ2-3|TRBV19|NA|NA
TGTGCCAGTAGTATCTCTACGCGGAGAGTGGCTACGCAGTATTTT
CASSISTRRVATQYF
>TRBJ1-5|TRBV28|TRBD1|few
TGTGCCAGCAGTTCAGACAGGGGTAAATATAGCAATCAGCCCCAGCATTTT
CASSSDRGKYSNQPQHF
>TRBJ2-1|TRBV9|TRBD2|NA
TGTGCCAGCAGCGTAGCGGGAGGGCCTGGCAATGAGCAGTTCTTC
CASSVAGGPGNEQFF
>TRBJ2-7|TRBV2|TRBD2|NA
TGTGCCAGCAATAGGATCCTGGTGCGGGAGGCCACCTACGAGCAGTACTTC
CASNRILVREATYEQYF
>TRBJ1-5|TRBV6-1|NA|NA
TGTGCCAGCACCGAAGGTTTCGGGATCAATCAGCCCCAGCATTTT
CASTEGFGINQPQHF
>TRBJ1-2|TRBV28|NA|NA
TGTGCCAGCACCGCCTCTAGAAAAGCCTCTTTTGGCTACACCTTC
CASTASRKASFGYTF
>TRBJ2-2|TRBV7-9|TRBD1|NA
TGTGCCAGCAGCCCGAGGGGACAGGGAAGCACCGGGGAGCTGTTTTTT
CASSPRGQGSTGELFF
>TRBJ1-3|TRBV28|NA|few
TGTGCCAGCACCGACGGGGATATGGGAAACACCATATATTTT
CASTDGDMGNTIYF
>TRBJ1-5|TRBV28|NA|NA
TGTGCCAGCAGGGCAGGGGTATATAGCAATCAGCCCCAGCATTTT
CASRAGVYSNQPQHF
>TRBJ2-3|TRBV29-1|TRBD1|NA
TGCAGCGTTAATCCGACAGGGACGGCAGATACGCAGTATTTT
CSVNPTGTADTQYF
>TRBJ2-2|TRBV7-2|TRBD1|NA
TGTGCCAGCAGCGCCAGGACAGGGGCGACCGGGGAGCTGTTTTTT
CASSARTGATGELFF
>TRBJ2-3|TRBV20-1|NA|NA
TGCAGTGCATGGAGGTCAGATACGCAGTATTTT
CSAWRSDTQYF
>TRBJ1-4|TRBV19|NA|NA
TGTGCCAGTAGTATAGGAGGCGCCTCCGAAAAACTGTTTTTT
CASSIGGASEKLFF
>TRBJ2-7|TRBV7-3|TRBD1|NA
TGTGCCAGCAGCTTACAAGGACAGGGGAGCGAGCAGTACTTC
CASSLQGQGSEQYF
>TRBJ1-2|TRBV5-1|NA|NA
TGCGCCAGCACGCCGACAGGCGCCGGTCCTAACTATGGCTACACCTTC
CASTPTGAGPNYGYTF
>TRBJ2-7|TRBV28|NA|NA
TGTGCCAGCAGCTCGAGCGAATACGAGCAGTACTTC
CASSSSEYEQYF
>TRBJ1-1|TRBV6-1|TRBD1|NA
TGTGCCAGCAGTAGGGACAGGGGTAACACTGAAGCTTTCTTT
CASSRDRGNTEAFF
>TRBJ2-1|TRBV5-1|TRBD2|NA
TGCGCCAGCAGCTTGGGGGCGGGAGTTGGTAATGAGCAGTTCTTC
CASSLGAGVGNEQFF
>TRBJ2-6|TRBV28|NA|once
TGTGCCAGCAGTTTACAGGGGTGGGCCCCCTCTGGGGCCAACGTCCTGACTTTC
CASSLQGWAPSGANVLTF